This is a list of T cell receptor beta chains from one sample in a study of OX40 agonist ivuxolimab in advanced cancers. Assay: immunoSEQ multiplex PCR; the TCRdb copy retains only in-frame clones and omits some. The sample comprises more than 70,000 clones, roughly four fifths of which are singletons, and approximately 25% rests with the top ten. The sequencing used CD4+ or CD8+ T cells sorted from blood, collected in a trial of the OX40 agonist ivuxolimab. Every receptor here comes from an adult with an advanced solid tumor such as melanoma, head and neck, liver or kidney cancer. Each CDR3 is given without its conserved first and last residue. The D gene is left open where the match is weak.

d_gene,j_gene,v_gene,CDR3aa
.,TRBJ2-3,TRBV14,ASSQDSGSADTQY
.,TRBJ2-2,TRBV6-6,ASSYSRGGNTGELF
TRBD1,TRBJ2-3,TRBV6-5,ASSSMTGTDTQY
.,TRBJ1-2,TRBV19,ASSSGGSNYGYT
.,TRBJ2-7,TRBV7-2,ASSQISYEQY
.,TRBJ2-7,TRBV30,AWDTGSYEQY
TRBD2,TRBJ2-2,TRBV12-5,ASGLPRLAGDTGELF
TRBD1,TRBJ1-1,TRBV2,ASSTDRGSTEAF
.,TRBJ2-2,TRBV19,ASSTRVGPGELF
TRBD2,TRBJ2-3,TRBV4-3,ASSQEARGGVDTQY
.,TRBJ1-1,TRBV28,ASSLQGTEAF
.,TRBJ1-3,TRBV21-1,ASTHERAGSGNTIY
TRBD1,TRBJ1-1,TRBV6-1,ASSERGRQGGRRNTEAF
TRBD1,TRBJ1-2,TRBV6-5,ASSYSSYRGEGYT
TRBD1,TRBJ1-4,TRBV6-1,AEDRGEKLF
.,TRBJ2-5,TRBV4-3,ASSQAPGETQY
TRBD2,TRBJ2-7,TRBV2,ASGSGKLYEQY
.,TRBJ1-1,TRBV2,ASRDLGNTEAF
.,TRBJ1-2,TRBV18,ASSPPAGANYGYT
.,TRBJ1-3,TRBV6-1,ASSEAPGSGNTIY
.,TRBJ2-6,TRBV5-5,ASSLGSSGANVLT
.,TRBJ1-1,TRBV15,ATSRVPATEAF
.,TRBJ2-7,TRBV6-5,ASSYLPESGEQY
TRBD2,TRBJ2-5,TRBV6-6,ASNHTFVGGWTQY
.,TRBJ2-2,TRBV4-3,ASSQATMNTGELF
TRBD1,TRBJ1-2,TRBV30,AWSVSGTENYYGYT
.,TRBJ2-7,TRBV7-8,ASSLRGSAPYEQY
TRBD2,TRBJ2-1,TRBV19,ASSVGTSGMNEQF
.,TRBJ1-2,TRBV7-2,ASSPSFGFSDYGYT
.,TRBJ2-2,TRBV7-2,ASSPDRNTGELF
.,TRBJ2-2,TRBV30,AWSVGLGELF
TRBD1,TRBJ2-7,TRBV18,ASSLGQPYEQY
.,TRBJ2-7,TRBV7-6,ASGRDNSYEQY
.,TRBJ1-1,TRBV5-1,ASSLVGIPNTEAF
.,TRBJ1-4,TRBV5-6,ASSGRVEANEKLF
TRBD1,TRBJ2-5,TRBV5-1,ASSGRGTGRTDETQY
.,TRBJ1-6,TRBV19,ASLPRAAYNSPLH
.,TRBJ2-1,TRBV5-1,ASSPDGGGYNEQF
.,TRBJ1-2,TRBV28,ASRIDRRYGYT
.,TRBJ2-7,TRBV6-1,ASSDPPLYEQY
TRBD1,TRBJ2-1,TRBV18,ASSGQGQTYNEQF
.,TRBJ2-7,TRBV18,ASSRSGTDSYEQY